The next 17 T cell receptor beta chains were all read from a single sample in a study of molecular identifiers for immune sequencing clone quantification. TCRdb reprocessed the PCR reads with MiXCR, giving one entry per CDR3 protein. The repertoire holds under 65,000 distinct CDR3 sequences, with approximately 25% as singletons. Sequencing was performed on naive CD8+ T cells from blood, with Jurkat cell RNA spiked in. Described subset: FACS-sorted CD8+CD4-CCR7+CD45RA+ naive T cells. The receptors come from a human donor in good health. Some libraries in this study had Jurkat cell RNA spiked in.

This chain uses TRBV6-1 with TRBJ1-4, with no clear D. CDR3 length equals 16 residues. Trimming pared 2 bases from V and 3 bases from J, leaving 13 bases between. CDR1 and CDR2 from the germline V gene are MNHNS and SASEGT. CDR3 DNA: TGTGCCAGCAGTGAATTTTCCTACGGGCCTAATGAAAAACTGTTTTTT. Its protein is CASSEFSYGPNEKLFF.

V usage is TRBV19 and J usage is TRBJ2-1, with TRBD1 matching 9 bases. The V gene's germline CDR1 is LNHDA and CDR2 SQIVND (reference sequence). Trimming at V came to 3 bases and at J to 8 bases, leaving 5 bases not matched to a gene. CDR3 size: 14 residues. The CDR3 sequence: CASSIYRGPYEQFF. CDR3 nucleotide sequence: TGTGCCAGTAGTATCTACAGGGGGCCATATGAGCAGTTCTTC.

This clonotype was seen at least ten times. The V gene is TRBV7-2, the J gene TRBJ2-7, with TRBD1 matching over 10 bases. V shed 4 bases and J 2 bases; nucleotides not matched to a gene: 2. The CDR3 is 14 residues long. Germline V CDR1 and CDR2: SGHTA, FQGNSA. CDR3 residues: CASSSGQGAYEQYF. CDR3 coding DNA: TGTGCCAGCAGCTCAGGACAGGGGGCCTACGAGCAGTACTTC.

This clonotype was recorded many times. The gene calls are TRBV5-6 and TRBJ1-5; 7 bases are shared with TRBD1. V lost 2 bases, J lost 4 bases, and 3 bases stayed unmatched. CDR1 SGHDT and CDR2 YYEEEE come from the germline V gene. The CDR3 covers 14 residues. The CDR3 is CASSFAGGNQPQHF. The CDR3 nucleotides are TGTGCCAGCAGCTTTGCAGGGGGAAATCAGCCCCAGCATTTT.

Turning to this clonotype: Given a much more abundant clone one base away, this may be a read error. The chain is built from TRBV25-1 and TRBJ1-2; D call uncertain. V was shortened by 0 bases and J by 3 bases, with 2 bases between the two germline ends. This CDR3 comprises 12 residues. CDR1 is MGHDK and CDR2 is SYGVNS in the germline V gene. The CDR3 region is CASSEYHYGYTF. The CDR3 DNA is TGTGCCAGCAGTGAATATCACTATGGCTACACCTTC.

Regarding this clonotype: The germline gene is not matched at one end of the junction; a read error may be the cause. The CDR3 DNA reads as TGTACCAGCAGTTTGTCGGGGGAAAATAGCAATCAGCCCCAGCATTTT. Residues: CTSSLSGENSNQPQHF. The chain carries TRBV6-2 or TRBV6-3 and TRBJ1-5; a possible D gene is TRBD1 (5 bases). Germline V gene lookup returns CDR1 MNHEY and CDR2 SVGEGT. There are 16 residues in the CDR3.

In its sample, this clonotype was seen a few times. The gene calls are TRBV7-2 and TRBJ2-1, with a tentative D call TRBD2 (6 bases). The CDR3 totals 17 residues. Germline loops: CDR1 SGHTA, CDR2 FQGNSA. The V end was cut by 4 bases, the J end by 4 bases, with 20 bases between. The CDR3 here is CASSSRTRGLHYNEQFF. The DNA of the CDR3 is TGTGCCAGCAGCTCTCGAACCCGAGGACTACATTACAATGAGCAGTTCTTC.

In the case of this clonotype: A much larger clone sits a single nucleotide away, making a read error possible. V usage is TRBV28 and J usage is TRBJ2-2; D may match TRBD1 or TRBD2 (5 bases each). This CDR3 comprises 14 residues. The germline V gene has CDR1 MDHEN and CDR2 SYDVKM. Trimming removed 3 bases from V and 6 bases from J, with 11 bases in between. The CDR3, as DNA: TGTGCCAGCAGTTTCTGGGTGGGGGCCGGGGAGCTGTTTTTT. This codes for CASSFWVGAGELFF.

On this clonotype itself: This clone may be a read error of a much larger clone one base away. V usage is TRBV7-8 and J usage is TRBJ2-7; 12 nucleotides align to TRBD2. CDR1 and CDR2 (germline): SGHVS, FQNEAQ. The CDR3 runs to 17 residues. In DNA form, the CDR3 reads TGTGCCAGCAGCTTAATCGTCTGGACTAGCGGGGACTACGCGCAGTACTTC. This encodes CASSLIVWTSGDYAQYF.

This clonotype was observed many times. V gene TRBV20-1 combines with J gene TRBJ1-1; tentatively, D is TRBD1 (6 bases). Between the trimmed V and J ends, which lost 3 bases and 6 bases, there was a span of 17 bases. The CDR3 runs 14 residues. Looked up from germline, CDR1 is DFQATT and CDR2 is SNEGSKA (reference sequence). CDR3 loop: CSASLLGGAAEAFF. The CDR3 nucleotides are TGCAGTGCTAGTTTATTGGGGGGCGCGGCTGAAGCTTTCTTT.

Regarding this clonotype: This may arise from a read error, as a much more abundant clone is one base away. The V call is TRBV3-1, the J call TRBJ1-2; no reliable D call. CDR1 LGHDT and CDR2 YNNKEL come from the germline V gene (reference sequence). CDR3 length equals 16 residues. V was clipped by 5 bases and J by 0 bases, with 16 bases between them. CDR3 residues: CASSAYPGLANYGYTF. DNA for the CDR3: TGTGCCAGCAGCGCATACCCAGGACTAGCTAACTATGGCTACACCTTC.

This clonotype has ten or more counts. This chain uses TRBV7-3 with TRBJ2-7, with TRBD2 identical over 9 bases. There are 14 residues in the CDR3. Germline CDR1 and CDR2: SGHTA and FQGTGA. The trim removed 4 bases at V and 6 bases at J, leaving 7 bases unmatched. CDR3 coding DNA: TGTGCCAGCAGCTCCGGGACTAGCTTCGTCGAGCAGTACTTC. This gives the protein CASSSGTSFVEQYF.

With regard to this clonotype: A much larger clone sits a single nucleotide away, making a read error possible. This chain connects TRBV4-3 to TRBJ2-3; no firm D call. Germline V CDR1 and CDR2: LGHNA, YSLEER. Trimming left V 0 bases short and J 5 bases short, with 12 bases between. This CDR3 region has 15 residues. The DNA of the CDR3 is TGCGCCAGCAGCCAAGACCCCTCAGCTGGAGATACGCAGTATTTT. It translates to CASSQDPSAGDTQYF.

In this sample, this clonotype turned up once. A read error may be the cause here, since a much bigger clone is one base away. V is TRBV7-2 and J is TRBJ2-7; D is perhaps TRBD1 or TRBD2 (5 bases each). Germline V gives CDR1 SGHTA, CDR2 FQGNSA. The CDR3 length is 14 residues. The CDR3 coding sequence is TGTGCCAGCAGCCCGGGACGGATCTCCTACAAGCAGTACTTC. Its protein is CASSPGRISYKQYF.

A word on this clonotype: This clone may be a read error of a much larger clone one base away. The rearrangement joins TRBV3-1 to TRBJ2-1; D is possibly TRBD2 (6 bases). Germline V gene lookup returns CDR1 LGHDT and CDR2 YNNKEL (reference sequence). The V and J ends lost 0 bases and 15 bases respectively, with 18 bases between them. This CDR3 has 14 residues. CDR3 in DNA: TGTGCCAGCAGCCAAGAAGGGACTCCCGGCCTCTGGTTCTTC. As protein: CASSQEGTPGLWFF.

This clonotype was observed many times. The gene calls are TRBV2 and TRBJ2-1, with 11 bases fitting TRBD2. The V gene end was trimmed by 6 bases and the J gene end by 9 bases; junction bases not matched to a gene: 1. The germline CDR1 and CDR2 sequences are SNHLY and FYNNEI. This CDR3 has 12 residues. CDR3 in amino acids: CASRGLAVEQFF. The CDR3 nucleotides read TGTGCCAGCAGGGGACTAGCGGTTGAGCAGTTCTTC.

This clonotype was seen repeatedly, ten times or more. The V and J genes are TRBV4-1 and TRBJ2-3; 7 bases are a match to TRBD2. With 2 bases clipped from V and 2 bases from J, the junction kept 19 bases outside the gene matches. Germline values: CDR1 MGHRA, CDR2 YSYEKL. This CDR3 region has 20 residues. In DNA form, the CDR3 reads TGCGCCAGCAGCCAAAGATCCTTCGGGGGGTTGCTCCAACACACAGATACGCAGTATTTT. Its translation is CASSQRSFGGLLQHTDTQYF.